Each of the 22 T cell receptor beta chains below was sequenced from the same sample in a study of blood T cell repertoires in COVID-19. Sequencing used immunoSEQ multiplex PCR; TCRdb keeps in-frame clones, though not all of them. This table has fewer than 300,000 clones, approximately 82% appearing once. The sample comprised peripheral blood. The receptors come from a man older than 75 with acute or convalescent COVID-19.

The V and J genes are TRBV7-2 and TRBJ2-1; possibly TRBD2 for D (6 bases). This CDR3 region has 13 residues. V shed 3 bases and J shed 8 bases, with 11 bases lying between them. Germline-derived CDR1 and CDR2 are SGHTA and FQGNSA. CDR3 nucleotides: TGTGCCAGCAGCTTTACTAGCATCCATGAGCAGTTCTTC. Residues: CASSFTSIHEQFF.

The genes are TRBV5-1 and TRBJ1-1; no reliable D call. The germline V gene has CDR1 SGHRS and CDR2 YFSETQ. Trimming took off 4 bases at V and 7 bases at J, with 14 bases between the two ends. The CDR3 totals 13 residues. CDR3 coding DNA: TGCGCCAGCAGCCCCGCCCTCCGGGGTGAAGCTTTCTTT. The encoded protein is CASSPALRGEAFF.

V usage is TRBV5-1 and J usage is TRBJ2-3; D is possibly TRBD1 (7 bases). Trimming removed 4 bases at V and 4 bases at J, with 16 bases between. Per the germline V gene, CDR1 is SGHRS and CDR2 is YFSETQ. This CDR3 has 15 residues. The CDR3 is CASSPEGTVPDTQYF. CDR3 nucleotide sequence: TGCGCCAGCAGCCCGGAGGGGACAGTGCCAGATACGCAGTATTTT.

The genes are TRBV18 and TRBJ1-3; 10 bases are a match to TRBD1. Per germline, CDR1 KGHSH and CDR2 LQKENI. The V gene end was trimmed by 3 bases and the J gene end by 5 bases; junction bases not matched to a gene: 7. The CDR3 is 16 residues long. CDR3: CASSPFGTGERNTIYF. CDR3 sequence (DNA): TGTGCCAGCTCACCGTTTGGGACAGGGGAAAGAAACACCATATATTTT.

The chain joins TRBV5-4 to TRBJ2-7, with D hard to call. V was trimmed by 0 bases and J by 5 bases, leaving 12 bases between them. This CDR3 is built from 14 residues. Germline CDR1 reads SGHNT; CDR2 reads YYREEE (reference sequence). CDR3 nucleotides: TGTGCCAGCAGCTTGGATCCAGGCGTGAACGAGCAGTACTTC. Protein sequence: CASSLDPGVNEQYF.

CDR3 sequence reads: CATSQPTGDEETQYF. In DNA, the CDR3 is TGTGCCACCAGTCAACCCACAGGGGACGAAGAGACCCAGTACTTC. This chain uses TRBV24-1 with TRBJ2-5; 7 bases match TRBD1. Germline V gene lookup returns CDR1 KGHDR and CDR2 SFDVKD. J was trimmed by 3 bases and V by 6 bases; bases with no gene match: 9. The CDR3 has 15 residues.

The chain is built from TRBV27 and TRBJ1-2; possibly TRBD1 for D (6 bases). The V and J ends lost 6 bases and 10 bases respectively, with 15 bases between them. The CDR3 has 12 residues. Germline loops: CDR1 MNHEY, CDR2 SMNVEV (reference sequence). The CDR3 DNA reads TGTGCCAGCAGCCCGCTTGGGGGCGCCTACACCTTC. It codes for CASSPLGGAYTF.

This chain uses TRBV18 with TRBJ1-1; perhaps TRBD1 as D (6 bases). The V gene lost 3 bases and the J gene lost 4 bases, with 12 bases spanning the gap. Per the germline V gene, CDR1 is KGHSH and CDR2 is LQKENI. CDR3 length equals 14 residues. For the CDR3, the DNA is TGTGCCAGCTCACCTCTTGTCAGGGGCACTGAAGCTTTCTTT. This encodes CASSPLVRGTEAFF.

The V call is TRBV5-1, the J call TRBJ1-1, with D perhaps TRBD1 (5 bases). Germline V gives CDR1 SGHRS, CDR2 YFSETQ. Trimming took 8 bases from V and 1 from J, leaving 15 bases between them. There are 14 residues in the CDR3. Here the CDR3 reads CASAKLQGNTEAFF. CDR3 bases: TGCGCCAGTGCCAAATTGCAGGGGAACACTGAAGCTTTCTTT.

This clone has a handful of counts. The chain has TRBV7-6 and TRBJ2-2, with 10 bases aligning to TRBD2. Germline V gene data show CDR1 as SGHVS and CDR2 as FNYEAQ. The CDR3 totals 16 residues. With V trimmed by 5 bases and J by 5 bases, 8 bases remained unmatched. CDR3 nucleotides: TGTGCCAGCAGCCCCTTAACTAGCGGGGTAACCGGGGAGCTGTTTTTT. The encoded protein is CASSPLTSGVTGELFF.

The V gene is TRBV19, the J gene TRBJ2-2; D might be TRBD1 (5 bases). Germline assignment: CDR1 LNHDA and CDR2 SQIVND (reference sequence). The CDR3 extends over 16 amino acids. With 3 bases removed from V and 4 bases from J, the gap between germline ends came to 15 bases. The CDR3 DNA sequence: TGTGCCAGTAGTATGCCCGACAGATCAGTCACCGGGGAGCTGTTTTTT. The encoded protein is CASSMPDRSVTGELFF.

In its sample, this clone was seen a few times. The chain couples TRBV5-1 to TRBJ2-1; D uncertain. CDR3 length: 15 amino acids. The germline gives CDR1 SGHRS, CDR2 YFSETQ. V lost 4 bases and J lost 0, with 11 bases in between. The CDR3 DNA reads TGCGCCAGCAGCCGGCTGGGCCACTCCTACAATGAGCAGTTCTTC. It specifies CASSRLGHSYNEQFF.

J is TRBJ1-5 and V is TRBV30; possible D gene TRBD1, 5 bases. The CDR3 is 13 amino acids. The germline gives CDR1 GTSNPN, CDR2 SVGIG (reference sequence). Trimming took off 0 bases at V and 7 bases at J, with 10 bases between the two ends. CDR3 residues: CAWSVRVEQPQHF. Written as DNA, the CDR3 is TGTGCCTGGAGTGTCAGGGTAGAACAGCCCCAGCATTTT.

This sequence joins TRBV30 and TRBJ1-6; the D is unclear. V gave up 2 bases and J gave up 6 bases, with 8 bases separating them. Germline values: CDR1 GTSNPN, CDR2 SVGIG (reference sequence). The CDR3 runs 13 residues. The CDR3 DNA sequence: TGTGCCTGGAGTAAGCAGGCTAATTCACCCCTCCACTTT. This codes for CAWSKQANSPLHF.

The chain couples TRBV6-1 to TRBJ1-1; 8 bases are shared with TRBD1. With V trimmed by 0 bases and J by 11 bases, 8 bases remained unmatched. The CDR3 consists of 14 residues. CDR1 MNHNS and CDR2 SASEGT come from the germline V gene. CDR3 protein: CASSEARTGSRAFF. CDR3 coding DNA: TGTGCCAGCAGTGAAGCCAGGACAGGGTCTAGGGCTTTCTTT.

This clone appeared a few times. The chain employs TRBV19 and TRBJ1-2; D might be TRBD1 (5 bases). V was clipped by 5 bases and J by 4 bases, with 11 bases between them. Germline values: CDR1 LNHDA, CDR2 SQIVND (reference sequence). The CDR3 has 13 amino acids. In nucleotides, the CDR3 is TGTGCCAGTAGTGAGGACATCACCTATGGCTACACCTTC. Translating it yields CASSEDITYGYTF.

This clone has only a few counts. The chain is built from TRBV28 and TRBJ1-5; TRBD1 might be the D (5 bases). Germline-derived CDR1 and CDR2 are MDHEN and SYDVKM. The CDR3 runs to 12 residues. The V gene lost 8 bases and the J gene lost 5 bases, with 10 bases spanning the gap. CDR3 sequence: CASGGGYQPQHF. The CDR3 region has the DNA TGTGCCAGCGGGGGGGGATATCAGCCCCAGCATTTT.

This rearrangement joins TRBV28 to TRBJ2-5; 9 nucleotides line up with TRBD1. Trimming at V came to 6 bases and at J to 4 bases, leaving 3 bases not matched to a gene. Germline V gene lookup returns CDR1 MDHEN and CDR2 SYDVKM. The CDR3 consists of 13 residues. The CDR3 DNA follows: TGTGCCAGCAGCACAGGGGGCACAGAGACCCAGTACTTC. This gives the protein CASSTGGTETQYF.

This clone has more than one count but fewer than ten. Written as DNA, the CDR3 is TGCGCCAGCAGCTTGGACAGGGGGTGGGCAGATACGCAGTATTTT. Translating it yields CASSLDRGWADTQYF. The J gene is TRBJ2-3, the V gene TRBV5-1, with 8 positions matching TRBD1. There are 15 residues in the CDR3. V lost 0 bases and J lost 4; bases outside the gene matches: 4. CDR1 and CDR2 (germline): SGHRS, YFSETQ.

The chain joins TRBV20-1 to TRBJ1-2, with 7 nucleotides matching TRBD1. CDR3 length equals 11 residues. With 5 bases clipped from V and 6 bases from J, the junction kept 3 bases outside the gene matches. CDR1 and CDR2 (germline): DFQATT, SNEGSKA (reference sequence). CDR3 loop: CSAYGQDGYTF. Written as DNA, the CDR3 is TGCAGTGCTTACGGACAGGATGGCTACACCTTC.

The CDR3: CASSERVAGHGDTQYF. In DNA form, the CDR3 reads TGTGCCAGCAGCGAGCGGGTCGCAGGCCACGGAGATACGCAGTATTTT. The chain couples TRBV7-2 to TRBJ2-3, with D tentatively TRBD2 (6 bases). In germline, CDR1 is SGHTA, CDR2 FQGNSA. V lost 5 bases and J lost 5, with 20 bases in between. This CDR3 contains 16 residues.

This clone appeared a single time. V is TRBV4-1 and J is TRBJ1-2; D is unclear. Germline assignment: CDR1 MGHRA and CDR2 YSYEKL. The CDR3 is made up of 15 amino acids. The germline V and J ends were trimmed by 3 bases and 7 bases, with 18 bases remaining between them. CDR3 residues: CASSQETTQPVGYTF. The CDR3 DNA reads as TGCGCCAGCAGCCAGGAAACGACTCAACCCGTTGGCTACACCTTC.